The 20 T cell receptor beta chains in this list originate from one sample, sequenced in a study of T cells in localized non-small cell lung cancer. Sequencing used immunoSEQ multiplex PCR; TCRdb keeps in-frame clones, though not all of them. The sample yields roughly 600 clones, 20% to 30% seen once. The material sequenced was normal lung tissue next to the tumor, taken before any cancer treatment. The source is a male donor at least 60 years old with stage III lung adenocarcinoma.

This clone was counted a few times. The V gene is TRBV11-3, the J gene TRBJ1-4; D gene uncertain. Germline CDR1 and CDR2: SGHNT and YENEEA. This CDR3 comprises 16 residues. Trimming removed 1 base at V and 8 bases at J, with 17 bases between. The CDR3, as DNA: TGTGCCAGCAGCTTAGGAGGGCCCTTCGAGGTCGAAAAACTGTTTTTT. As protein: CASSLGGPFEVEKLFF.

The chain employs TRBV19 and TRBJ2-4; 12 bases fit TRBD1. The germline V gene has CDR1 LNHDA and CDR2 SQIVND (reference sequence). The CDR3 has 17 residues. V lost 0 bases and J lost 3; bases outside the gene matches: 3. The CDR3 reads CASSIERDRGHKNIQYF. CDR3 nucleotides: TGTGCCAGTAGTATAGAACGGGACAGGGGGCACAAAAACATTCAGTACTTC.

This clone is classed as medium-sized. V and J are TRBV6-8 and TRBJ1-3; the D gene is possibly TRBD1 (5 bases). Trimming shortened V by 5 bases and J by 0 bases, and 17 bases separated the two germline ends. This CDR3 is built from 17 residues. CDR1 and CDR2 from the germline V gene are MNHGY and SAAAGT. The DNA of the CDR3 is TGTGCCAGCAGTCCAACGGGGGGGTCCCGCTCTGGAAACACCATATATTTT. Translation gives CASSPTGGSRSGNTIYF.

This chain uses TRBV25-1 with TRBJ1-2; no firm D call. This CDR3 has 12 residues. Germline CDR1 and CDR2: MGHDK and SYGVNS. V lost 4 bases, J lost 4 bases, and 7 bases lay in between. This chain's CDR3 is CASSVGSYGYTF. The CDR3 DNA reads as TGTGCCAGCAGTGTGGGGTCCTATGGCTACACCTTC.

This clone is termed medium-sized (0.01 to 0.1%). In nucleotides, the CDR3 is TGTGCCAGCAGCCTCGCAGGACTTGGGGGTGAGACCCAGTACTTC. Translating gives CASSLAGLGGETQYF. This chain joins TRBV11-3 and TRBJ2-5; D possibly uses TRBD1 or TRBD2 (5 bases each). Germline assignment: CDR1 SGHNT and CDR2 YENEEA. With 5 bases removed from V and 5 bases from J, the gap between germline ends came to 18 bases. The CDR3 covers 15 residues.

The chain couples TRBV11-3 to TRBJ2-7; the match to TRBD1 covers 11 bases. In germline, CDR1 is SGHNT, CDR2 YENEEA. The CDR3 spans 14 residues. Trimming at V came to 5 bases and at J to 2 bases, leaving 2 bases not matched to a gene. The CDR3 DNA is TGTGCCAGCAGCCAGGGACAGGGGGCCTACGAGCAGTACTTC. Translating gives CASSQGQGAYEQYF.

This clone is large. The chain recombines TRBV25-1 with TRBJ1-2; D is possibly TRBD1 (5 bases). V shed 8 bases and J shed 1 base, with 20 bases lying between them. The germline gives CDR1 MGHDK, CDR2 SYGVNS. This CDR3 has 16 residues. This CDR3 reads CASRASQQDYNYGYTF. The CDR3 DNA reads TGTGCCAGCCGAGCAAGTCAACAGGATTATAACTATGGCTACACCTTC.

The sample holds a few counts of this clone. This chain's CDR3 is CASSLFMDEGNQPQHF. For the CDR3, the DNA is TGTGCCAGCAGTTTATTCATGGACGAAGGGAACCAGCCCCAGCATTTT. The chain combines TRBV28 with TRBJ1-5; no firm D call. In germline, CDR1 is MDHEN, CDR2 SYDVKM. V gave up 1 base and J gave up 7 bases, with 17 bases separating them. The CDR3 is 16 amino acids.

The chain combines TRBV6-8 with TRBJ2-6; a weak D match, TRBD1 (6 bases). The germline gives CDR1 MNHGY, CDR2 SAAAGT. CDR3 length equals 17 residues. V lost 0 bases to trimming and J lost 2 bases, with 11 bases between them. This chain's CDR3 is CASSYSDSYAGANVLTF. Written as DNA, the CDR3 is TGTGCCAGCAGTTACTCGGACAGTTACGCTGGGGCCAACGTCCTGACTTTC.

This clone was seen a handful of times. CDR3 loop: CASSLGQGLAGPEQFF. CDR3 in DNA: TGTGCCAGCAGCTTAGGGCAGGGACTAGCGGGACCTGAGCAGTTCTTC. The chain employs TRBV11-3 and TRBJ2-1, with TRBD2 matching over 13 bases. There are 16 residues in the CDR3. CDR1 and CDR2 from the germline V gene are SGHNT and YENEEA. J gave up 9 bases and V 1 base, and 6 bases lay outside the gene matches.

This clone was counted a few times. The V gene is TRBV11-3, the J gene TRBJ2-5; 7 nucleotides agree with TRBD1. The V gene end was trimmed by 3 bases and the J gene end by 5 bases; junction bases not matched to a gene: 6. This CDR3 contains 14 residues. CDR1 and CDR2 from the germline V gene are SGHNT and YENEEA. CDR3 DNA: TGTGCCAGCAGCTTGGGGGACAGACGGGAGACCCAGTACTTC. The encoded protein is CASSLGDRRETQYF.

This sequence joins TRBV9 and TRBJ2-1; possibly TRBD2 for D (5 bases). The V end lost 5 bases, the J end lost 8 bases, and 11 bases lay between the germline ends. Per the germline V gene, CDR1 is SGDLS and CDR2 is YYNGEE. CDR3 length: 12 amino acids. The CDR3 DNA follows: TGTGCCAGCAGTGAATCTAGCCATGAGCAGTTCTTC. Protein: CASSESSHEQFF.

This clone counts as large. The V gene is TRBV11-3, the J gene TRBJ2-7, with 10 bases fitting TRBD2. The CDR3 is 15 amino acids. Per the germline V gene, CDR1 is SGHNT and CDR2 is YENEEA. The J segment lost 4 bases and the V segment lost 5 bases, leaving 8 bases of the junction unmatched. CDR3 sequence reads: CASSPGLAGEYEQYF. The CDR3 DNA reads TGTGCCAGCAGCCCGGGGCTAGCGGGGGAGTACGAGCAGTACTTC. The entire variable domain, with the rest obtained from reference TRBV11-3 and TRBJ2-7, is as follows: EAGVVQSPRYKIIEKKQPVAFWCNPISGHNTLYWYLQNLGQGPELLIRYENEEAVDDSQLPKDRFSAERLKGVDSTLKIQPAELGDSAVYLCASSPGLAGEYEQYFGPGTRLTVT.

The chain carries TRBV6-8 and TRBJ1-2; D is perhaps TRBD1 (6 bases). V lost 7 bases and J 4 bases, leaving 13 bases between the germline ends. The CDR3 is 13 amino acids. The germline V gene encodes CDR1 MNHGY and CDR2 SAAAGT. Written as DNA, the CDR3 is TGTGCCAGCACTGTGGACAGACTCTATGGCTACACCTTC. The encoded protein is CASTVDRLYGYTF.

This clone was counted between two and nine times. The V call is TRBV30, the J call TRBJ1-3; 8 bases are shared with TRBD1. The junction had 3 bases not matched to a gene; V was cut back by 3 bases and J by 2 bases. From germline, CDR1 is GTSNPN and CDR2 SVGIG (reference sequence). The CDR3 loop spans 14 amino acids. CDR3 in amino acids: CAWSWTGTGNTIYF. The CDR3 DNA reads as TGTGCCTGGAGCTGGACAGGGACTGGAAACACCATATATTTT.

This clone was found a few times. The V call is TRBV19, the J call TRBJ1-4; D is undetermined. Deletions cut 1 base from V and 4 bases from J, with 10 bases between. CDR3 length equals 15 residues. In germline, CDR1 is LNHDA, CDR2 SQIVND (reference sequence). CDR3 residues: CASSIGTGLNEKLFF. CDR3 sequence (DNA): TGTGCCAGTAGTATAGGGACTGGTCTTAATGAAAAACTGTTTTTT. Full variable domain (rest looked up from reference TRBV19 and TRBJ1-4): DGGITQSPKYLFRKEGQNVTLSCEQNLNHDAMYWYRQDPGQGLRLIYYSQIVNDFQKGDIAEGYSVSREKKESFPLTVTSAQKNPTAFYLCASSIGTGLNEKLFFGSGTQLSVL.

This clone is labeled large. The chain uses TRBV6-8 and TRBJ1-3; D is unresolved. The CDR3 is 13 residues long. Germline V CDR1 and CDR2: MNHGY, SAAAGT. Trimming stripped 6 bases from V and 1 base from J, with 7 bases between. This CDR3 reads CASSSRSGNTIYF. Here the CDR3 DNA reads TGTGCCAGCAGCTCTCGATCTGGAAACACCATATATTTT.

The rearrangement uses TRBV6-8 and TRBJ2-7; 10 nucleotides align to TRBD1. The J segment lost 1 base and the V segment lost 2 bases, leaving 5 bases of the junction unmatched. The germline V gene encodes CDR1 MNHGY and CDR2 SAAAGT. The length of the CDR3 is 16 residues. The CDR3 loop reads CASSYPGTGVSYEQYF. CDR3 nucleotide sequence: TGTGCCAGCAGTTACCCCGGGACAGGGGTTTCCTACGAGCAGTACTTC.

Only a few counts were recorded for this clone. This chain connects TRBV12-5 to TRBJ2-7; 14 nucleotides line up with TRBD2. The CDR3 is 15 amino acids. Germline V CDR1 and CDR2: LGHNT, FRNRAP. In nucleotides, the CDR3 is TGTGCCAGCAAACCGGGACTAGCGGGGGATTACGAGCAGTACTTC. Translated: CASKPGLAGDYEQYF.

Judged by abundance, this clone is large. The rearrangement links TRBV28 to TRBJ2-7; D is uncertain. Per germline, CDR1 MDHEN and CDR2 SYDVKM. Trimming removed 2 bases from V and 1 base from J, with 9 bases in between. The CDR3 consists of 14 residues. CDR3 in amino acids: CASSLEDLSYEQYF. As DNA, the CDR3 is TGTGCCAGCAGTTTAGAGGACCTGTCCTACGAGCAGTACTTC.